A selection of T cell receptor beta chains follows, all from one sample in a study of blood T cell repertoires in COVID-19. This table comes from immunoSEQ multiplex PCR, and its TCRdb copy is limited to in-frame clones, with some not included. The sample includes under 300,000 clones, around 84% of them seen just once. The sample was peripheral blood. These receptors were taken from a human donor with COVID-19, enrolled during active disease. The donor label of this sample is uncertain. Each CDR3 is given with its conserved first and last residue. D genes are given only for firm matches. Clone size, where shown, is once, few, many, or a class for clones that have expanded.

abundance: .
d_gene: TRBD1
v_gene: TRBV2
j_gene: TRBJ2-1
CDR3aa: CASRQTGKTNEQFF
CDR3nt: TGTGCCAGCCGCCAGACAGGGAAGACTAATGAGCAGTTCTTC

abundance: .
d_gene: .
v_gene: TRBV6-5
j_gene: TRBJ2-5
CDR3aa: CASSTRREAETQYF
CDR3nt: TGTGCCAGCAGCACCAGAAGAGAAGCGGAGACCCAGTACTTC

abundance: .
d_gene: TRBD1
v_gene: TRBV24-1
j_gene: TRBJ2-2
CDR3aa: CATSGSPGQGDDTGELFF
CDR3nt: TGTGCCACCAGTGGTAGTCCGGGACAGGGGGACGACACCGGGGAGCTGTTTTTT

abundance: .
d_gene: .
v_gene: TRBV15
j_gene: TRBJ1-2
CDR3aa: CATSRDLSDPGGYTF
CDR3nt: TGTGCCACCAGCAGAGATCTATCGGACCCGGGAGGCTACACCTTC

abundance: .
d_gene: .
v_gene: TRBV2
j_gene: TRBJ1-2
CDR3aa: CASSPQNYYGYTF
CDR3nt: TGTGCCAGCAGCCCACAGAATTACTATGGCTACACCTTC

abundance: .
d_gene: TRBD2
v_gene: TRBV7-2
j_gene: TRBJ2-1
CDR3aa: CASSRASGEYNEQFF
CDR3nt: TGTGCCAGCAGCCGGGCTAGCGGGGAATACAATGAGCAGTTCTTC

abundance: .
d_gene: TRBD1
v_gene: TRBV28
j_gene: TRBJ1-5
CDR3aa: CASSLRDRGYQPQHF
CDR3nt: TGTGCCAGCAGTTTGAGAGACAGGGGTTATCAGCCCCAGCATTTT

abundance: .
d_gene: TRBD1
v_gene: TRBV18
j_gene: TRBJ2-2
CDR3aa: CASSPRNDRAGTGELFF
CDR3nt: TGTGCCAGCTCACCGCGAAACGACAGGGCTGGCACCGGGGAGCTGTTTTTT

abundance: .
d_gene: .
v_gene: TRBV7-9
j_gene: TRBJ2-3
CDR3aa: CASSFWRGRTDTQYF
CDR3nt: TGTGCCAGCAGCTTCTGGCGGGGCCGCACAGATACGCAGTATTTT

abundance: .
d_gene: .
v_gene: TRBV9
j_gene: TRBJ1-2
CDR3aa: CASSVGGGAYYGYTF
CDR3nt: TGTGCCAGCAGCGTAGGTGGGGGGGCCTACTATGGCTACACCTTC

abundance: .
d_gene: .
v_gene: TRBV11-1
j_gene: TRBJ2-7
CDR3aa: CASSLIREGEQYF
CDR3nt: TGTGCCAGCAGCTTAATCCGGGAAGGGGAGCAGTACTTC

abundance: once
d_gene: TRBD2
v_gene: TRBV5-4
j_gene: TRBJ2-2
CDR3aa: CASSTSGRYPGELFF
CDR3nt: TGTGCCAGCAGCACTAGCGGGAGGTATCCCGGGGAGCTGTTTTTT

abundance: .
d_gene: .
v_gene: TRBV6-6
j_gene: TRBJ2-5
CDR3aa: CASSPIQRTTTQYF
CDR3nt: TGTGCCAGCAGCCCCATCCAAAGAACAACGACCCAGTACTTC

abundance: .
d_gene: TRBD2
v_gene: TRBV20-1
j_gene: TRBJ2-2
CDR3aa: CSASVLAGMGTGELFF
CDR3nt: TGCAGTGCTAGTGTTCTAGCGGGAATGGGCACCGGGGAGCTGTTTTTT

abundance: .
d_gene: .
v_gene: TRBV28
j_gene: TRBJ1-1
CDR3aa: CASRLMNTEAFF
CDR3nt: TGTGCCAGCAGACTGATGAACACTGAAGCTTTCTTT

abundance: .
d_gene: TRBD1
v_gene: TRBV5-1
j_gene: TRBJ2-3
CDR3aa: CASSWDSPSTDTQYF
CDR3nt: TGCGCCAGCAGCTGGGACAGTCCTAGCACAGATACGCAGTATTTT

abundance: .
d_gene: TRBD1
v_gene: TRBV28
j_gene: TRBJ2-5
CDR3aa: CASSLGQIYQETQYF
CDR3nt: TGTGCCAGCAGTTTGGGACAGATCTACCAAGAGACCCAGTACTTC

abundance: few
d_gene: TRBD1
v_gene: TRBV2
j_gene: TRBJ1-1
CDR3aa: CASSNIDRGTEAFF
CDR3nt: TGTGCCAGCAGTAACATCGACAGGGGAACTGAAGCTTTCTTT

abundance: few
d_gene: TRBD1
v_gene: TRBV3-1/TRBV3-2
j_gene: TRBJ1-5
CDR3aa: CASSISSTGSNQPQHF
CDR3nt: TGTGCCAGCAGCATTAGTTCGACAGGGAGTAATCAGCCCCAGCATTTT

abundance: .
d_gene: .
v_gene: TRBV7-6
j_gene: TRBJ1-2
CDR3aa: CASSLSGEGGYTF
CDR3nt: TGTGCCAGCAGCTTAAGCGGGGAGGGTGGCTACACCTTC

abundance: .
d_gene: TRBD1
v_gene: TRBV28
j_gene: TRBJ1-5
CDR3aa: CASTRGPGNQPQHF
CDR3nt: TGTGCCAGTACTAGGGGGCCTGGGAATCAGCCCCAGCATTTT

abundance: .
d_gene: TRBD2
v_gene: TRBV7-7
j_gene: TRBJ2-7
CDR3aa: CASSSTSGGLGEQYF
CDR3nt: TGTGCTAGCAGCTCCACGTCGGGAGGCTTGGGCGAGCAGTACTTC

abundance: .
d_gene: TRBD1
v_gene: TRBV6-6
j_gene: TRBJ1-2
CDR3aa: CASSSDRGPNYGYTF
CDR3nt: TGTGCCAGCAGTTCGGACAGGGGCCCCAACTATGGCTACACCTTC

abundance: .
d_gene: TRBD2
v_gene: TRBV7-3
j_gene: TRBJ2-3
CDR3aa: CASSPVGRSSGADTQYF
CDR3nt: TGTGCCAGCAGCCCCGTGGGGAGGTCTAGCGGAGCAGATACGCAGTATTTT

abundance: .
d_gene: .
v_gene: TRBV28
j_gene: TRBJ2-7
CDR3aa: CASSNYEQYF
CDR3nt: TGTGCCAGCAGCAACTACGAGCAGTACTTC

abundance: .
d_gene: TRBD1
v_gene: TRBV10-3
j_gene: TRBJ1-6
CDR3aa: CAISGDRFTSGNNSPLHF
CDR3nt: TGTGCCATCAGTGGGGACAGGTTTACTTCGGGGAATAATTCACCCCTCCACTTT

abundance: .
d_gene: .
v_gene: TRBV7-9
j_gene: TRBJ1-6
CDR3aa: CASSLETGPLHF
CDR3nt: TGTGCCAGCAGCTTAGAGACAGGCCCCCTCCACTTT

abundance: .
d_gene: .
v_gene: TRBV3-1/TRBV3-2
j_gene: TRBJ1-2
CDR3aa: CATSRSGGYTF
CDR3nt: TGTGCCACCTCGAGATCGGGTGGCTACACCTTC

abundance: .
d_gene: TRBD2
v_gene: TRBV10-3
j_gene: TRBJ2-3
CDR3aa: CAISDVGSGRAGGTDTQYF
CDR3nt: TGTGCCATCAGTGACGTTGGTAGCGGGAGGGCCGGAGGCACAGATACGCAGTATTTT

abundance: few
d_gene: TRBD2
v_gene: TRBV6-6
j_gene: TRBJ2-1
CDR3aa: CASSYQRLADQFF
CDR3nt: TGTGCCAGCAGTTACCAAAGACTAGCGGATCAGTTCTTC

abundance: few
d_gene: .
v_gene: TRBV28
j_gene: TRBJ1-5
CDR3aa: CATGISNQPQHF
CDR3nt: TGTGCCACCGGTATTAGCAATCAGCCCCAGCATTTT

abundance: .
d_gene: .
v_gene: TRBV28
j_gene: TRBJ1-1
CDR3aa: CASSFTRRAEAFF
CDR3nt: TGTGCCAGCAGTTTTACCCGCCGGGCTGAAGCTTTCTTT

abundance: .
d_gene: TRBD2
v_gene: TRBV18
j_gene: TRBJ2-7
CDR3aa: CASSLSGRSYEQYF
CDR3nt: TGTGCCAGCTCCCTTAGCGGGAGGTCCTACGAGCAGTACTTC

abundance: .
d_gene: .
v_gene: TRBV21-1
j_gene: TRBJ2-2
CDR3aa: CASSTRIQGEGLTGELFF
CDR3nt: TGTGCCAGCAGCACACGTATACAGGGGGAAGGGTTAACCGGGGAGCTGTTTTTT

abundance: once
d_gene: TRBD1
v_gene: TRBV28
j_gene: TRBJ2-7
CDR3aa: CASSPHTGGNDEQYF
CDR3nt: TGTGCCAGCAGTCCCCATACAGGGGGCAACGACGAGCAGTACTTC

abundance: few
d_gene: .
v_gene: TRBV7-2
j_gene: TRBJ2-2
CDR3aa: CASSLGLRRTSRTGELFF
CDR3nt: TGTGCCAGCAGCTTAGGTCTCCGTCGGACTTCCCGAACCGGGGAGCTGTTTTTT

abundance: .
d_gene: TRBD2
v_gene: TRBV7-8
j_gene: TRBJ2-2
CDR3aa: CASSLASGRFVGELFF
CDR3nt: TGTGCCAGCAGCTTAGCGAGCGGGAGGTTCGTCGGGGAGCTGTTTTTT

abundance: .
d_gene: .
v_gene: TRBV2
j_gene: TRBJ1-4
CDR3aa: CASHSSLREKLFF
CDR3nt: TGTGCCAGTCACAGTTCCCTTCGTGAAAAACTGTTTTTT

abundance: .
d_gene: .
v_gene: TRBV7-2
j_gene: TRBJ2-5
CDR3aa: CASSFSVAGETQYF
CDR3nt: TGTGCCAGCAGCTTTTCTGTTGCCGGGGAGACCCAGTACTTC

abundance: .
d_gene: TRBD1
v_gene: TRBV19
j_gene: TRBJ1-2
CDR3aa: CASRLRGQPANYGYTF
CDR3nt: TGTGCCAGTAGGCTCCGGGGACAGCCAGCTAACTATGGCTACACCTTC

abundance: .
d_gene: .
v_gene: TRBV5-6
j_gene: TRBJ2-5
CDR3aa: CASRAVGDYQETQYF
CDR3nt: TGTGCCAGCAGAGCAGTTGGGGACTACCAAGAGACCCAGTACTTC

abundance: .
d_gene: .
v_gene: TRBV12-3/TRBV12-4
j_gene: TRBJ1-2
CDR3aa: CASSLGQVHGYTF
CDR3nt: TGTGCCAGCAGCCTGGGGCAAGTACATGGCTACACCTTC